These 8 T cell receptor beta chains originate from one sample sequenced in a study of blood T cells in healthy people across ages. Sample-barcoded 5' priming and a J-beta primer mix drove a second PCR of roughly 7 to 11 cycles. TCRdb processed the 5' RACE reads anew with MiXCR; each CDR3 protein has one entry. The sample holds hundreds of thousands of distinct CDR3 sequences; 45% to 50% are singletons and the top ten take under 35%. Sequences were obtained from blood. The receptors shown here come from a woman aged 55 to 70 in good health.

V usage is TRBV7-9 and J usage is TRBJ2-7; D ambiguous. V was clipped by 6 bases and J by 0 bases, with 15 bases between them. The length of the CDR3 is 15 residues. CDR1 and CDR2 (germline): SEHNR, FQNEAQ (reference sequence). CDR3 loop: CASSPRIVSSYEQYF. DNA of the CDR3: TGTGCCAGCAGTCCTCGTATAGTGAGCTCCTACGAGCAGTACTTC.

The gene calls are TRBV11-2 and TRBJ2-1; D is uncertain. The CDR3 has 14 residues. From germline, CDR1 is SGHAT and CDR2 FQNNGV. Between the trimmed V and J ends, which lost 7 bases and 0 bases, there was a span of 10 bases. DNA of the CDR3: TGTGCCAGCACCGCTAGAAGCTCCTACAATGAGCAGTTCTTC. The encoded protein is CASTARSSYNEQFF.

This clonotype occurred a few times. This chain links TRBV20-1 with TRBJ2-4; D is perhaps TRBD1 (6 bases). This CDR3 is 13 amino acids long. The V gene's germline CDR1 is DFQATT and CDR2 SNEGSKA (reference sequence). V lost 7 bases, J lost 0 bases, and 10 bases lay in between. The chain's CDR3 is CSGGHLAKNIQYF. CDR3 bases: TGCAGTGGGGGACACCTAGCCAAAAACATTCAGTACTTC.

The genes are TRBV9 and TRBJ2-6; 9 bases align to TRBD1. This CDR3 region has 18 residues. CDR1 and CDR2 (germline): SGDLS, YYNGEE. V lost 2 bases, J lost 2 bases, and 8 bases stayed unmatched. CDR3 coding DNA: TGTGCCAGCAGCGTCGTGGGACAGGGTTTCGCTGGGGCCAACGTCCTGACTTTC. As protein: CASSVVGQGFAGANVLTF.

This clonotype was seen more than once but under ten times. The rearrangement uses TRBV20-1 and TRBJ2-7; 9 bases align to TRBD1. Germline values: CDR1 DFQATT, CDR2 SNEGSKA (reference sequence). This CDR3 has 15 residues. V gave up 5 bases and J gave up 6 bases; unmatched junction bases: 14. CDR3 coding DNA: TGCAGTGCTGTATCCCCCGGGACAGGGCCTGGCGAGCAGTACTTC. Translated: CSAVSPGTGPGEQYF.

The CDR3 loop is CASSQLGLAGESRETQYF. CDR3 nucleotides: TGCGCCAGCAGCCAACTGGGACTAGCGGGAGAGTCGCGAGAGACCCAGTACTTC. V and J are TRBV4-1 and TRBJ2-5; 14 positions agree with TRBD2. V shed 2 bases and J 4 bases; nucleotides not matched to a gene: 9. CDR3 length: 18 amino acids. From germline, CDR1 is MGHRA and CDR2 YSYEKL.

The V gene is TRBV4-3, the J gene TRBJ1-2; no clear D. The CDR3 consists of 15 residues. CDR1 is LGHNA, CDR2 YSLEER, per germline. V lost 0 bases and J lost 3, with 11 bases in between. The CDR3 coding sequence is TGCGCCAGCAGCCAAGATGTGGCGAGAGACTATGGCTACACCTTC. It specifies CASSQDVARDYGYTF.

Only a few counts were recorded for this clonotype. CDR3 bases: TGCAGTGCTAGTACCGCTGGGGGAGTCCCGTACGAGCAGTACTTC. It yields the protein CSASTAGGVPYEQYF. The chain combines TRBV20-1 with TRBJ2-7, with D perhaps assigned TRBD1 or TRBD2 (5 bases each). The ends were cut back, 3 bases at V and 4 bases at J, with 19 bases in the middle. The CDR3 has 15 residues. CDR1 is DFQATT, CDR2 SNEGSKA, per germline (reference sequence).